This TCR beta chain comes out of a study of cytomegalovirus exposure and HLA in healthy donors. CDR1 and CDR2 (germline): MGHRA, YSYEKL. Trimming shortened V by 0 bases and J by 1 base, and 7 bases separated the two germline ends. The CDR3 has 16 residues. Assay used: immunoSEQ multiplex PCR; TCRdb lists only in-frame clones, some missing. Found here are about 160,000 clones, 90% to 97% of them singletons; the top ten hold more than 0.7%. The gene calls are TRBV4-1 and TRBJ2-6; D perhaps matches TRBD2 (6 bases). The receptor was derived from a woman under 30 in good health and CMV-seronegative. The source material was PBMCs. Written as DNA, the CDR3 is TGCGCCAGCAGCCAAGAGGAGGGTTCTGGGGCCAACGTCCTGACTTTC. Amino acids: CASSQEEGSGANVLTF.